The 25 T cell receptor beta chains in this list originate from one sample, sequenced in a study of shared clonotypes between healthy human individuals. Naive CD8 cells lacked CD45RO, underwent positive selection for CCR7 and left out terminally differentiated effector memory CD45RA+ cells. The assay was immunoSEQ multiplex PCR, and TCRdb's table has in-frame clones only and misses some. The profile covers about 2.1 million clones, with about 93% appearing a single time and around 1.7% taken by the ten largest. Input material: naive CD8+ T cells from PBMCs. The receptors were sampled from a man aged 18 to 29 in good health. Some clones in this sample may be carry-over from other donors' samples.

J is TRBJ2-7 and V is TRBV28; D assignment may be TRBD1 or TRBD2 (6 bases each). The CDR3 is 14 residues long. The germline gives CDR1 MDHEN, CDR2 SYDVKM. Trimming cost V 5 bases and J 6 bases, with 17 bases left between them. The CDR3 DNA reads TGTGCCAGCAGTCCCCTCCGGGGGCCAGGCGAGCAGTACTTC. Amino acid sequence: CASSPLRGPGEQYF.

This chain uses TRBV13 with TRBJ2-1, with 9 nucleotides matching TRBD2. The junction had 5 bases not matched to a gene; V was cut back by 0 bases and J by 8 bases. Germline V CDR1 and CDR2: PRHDT, FYEKMQ (reference sequence). CDR3 length: 15 amino acids. The CDR3 coding sequence is TGTGCCAGCAGCTTAGGAGTAGCGGGAGTACATGAGCAGTTCTTC. It encodes CASSLGVAGVHEQFF.

This chain joins TRBV4-3 and TRBJ1-3; D is perhaps TRBD1 (6 bases). Germline CDR1 LGHNA, CDR2 YSLEER. The CDR3 contains 18 residues. Trimming left V 1 base short and J 4 bases short, with 20 bases between. CDR3 in DNA: TGCGCCAGCAGCCAAGGGGTAGGACAGTACCCGGGAGGAAACACCATATATTTT. The encoded protein is CASSQGVGQYPGGNTIYF.

The rearrangement joins TRBV4-1 to TRBJ2-3, with 10 bases fitting TRBD2. From germline, CDR1 is MGHRA and CDR2 YSYEKL. CDR3 size: 17 residues. J lost 4 bases, V lost 0 bases, and 7 bases had no gene match. The CDR3, as DNA: TGCGCCAGCAGCCAAGATAAGGGACTAGCGTCTCCAGATACGCAGTATTTT. This sequence encodes CASSQDKGLASPDTQYF.

The chain recombines TRBV5-4 with TRBJ2-1; D possibly matches TRBD1 or TRBD2 (5 bases each). This CDR3 comprises 17 residues. V lost 6 bases to trimming and J lost 4 bases, with 23 bases between them. Germline CDR1 reads SGHNT; CDR2 reads YYREEE (reference sequence). The CDR3, as DNA: TGTGCCAGCATTCCCGGGACGGTGACCGTTCTATACAATGAGCAGTTCTTC. It specifies CASIPGTVTVLYNEQFF.

This chain uses TRBV11-2 with TRBJ1-1; D ambiguous. The germline CDR1 and CDR2 sequences are SGHAT and FQNNGV. Trimming removed 5 bases from V and 8 bases from J, with 12 bases in between. The CDR3 length is 12 residues. This CDR3 reads CASSIKTGEAFF. CDR3 nucleotide sequence: TGTGCCAGCAGCATCAAAACCGGGGAAGCTTTCTTT.

The chain recombines TRBV30 with TRBJ1-2; D is ambiguous. V dropped 3 bases and J dropped 4 bases, with 6 bases sitting between them. The V gene's germline CDR1 is GTSNPN and CDR2 SVGIG (reference sequence). The CDR3 extends over 11 amino acids. The CDR3 reads CAWRSSYGYTF. DNA of the CDR3: TGTGCCTGGAGGTCCAGCTATGGCTACACCTTC.

The genes are TRBV4-1 and TRBJ2-3; a weak D match, TRBD1 (6 bases). The CDR3 runs to 16 residues. Trimming removed 0 bases at V and 0 bases at J, with 10 bases between. Germline lookup yields CDR1 MGHRA and CDR2 YSYEKL. The DNA of the CDR3 is TGCGCCAGCAGCCAAGATTGGGGGCTAAGCACAGATACGCAGTATTTT. This codes for CASSQDWGLSTDTQYF.

The V call is TRBV28, the J call TRBJ2-2; TRBD2 aligns across 10 bases. After removal of 5 bases from V and 0 bases from J, the junction contained 0 bases not matched to a gene. The V gene's germline CDR1 is MDHEN and CDR2 SYDVKM. The CDR3 loop spans 15 amino acids. CDR3 DNA: TGTGCCAGCAGTGGACTAGCGGCGAACACCGGGGAGCTGTTTTTT. Protein product: CASSGLAANTGELFF.

The chain employs TRBV12-5 and TRBJ2-7, with 9 bases matching TRBD2. After removal of 7 bases from V and 3 bases from J, the junction contained 10 bases not matched to a gene. The CDR3 consists of 15 residues. CDR1 is LGHNT, CDR2 FRNRAP, per germline. This CDR3 is CASADVAGVSYEQYF. The CDR3 DNA is TGTGCTAGTGCCGACGTAGCGGGAGTTAGCTACGAGCAGTACTTC.

A single count supports this clone. Distinct nucleotide sequences in the sample also encode this CDR3. V and J are TRBV9 and TRBJ2-1; D is perhaps TRBD1 or TRBD2 (5 bases each). The germline V gene has CDR1 SGDLS and CDR2 YYNGEE. The ends were cut back, 0 bases at V and 7 bases at J, with 11 bases in the middle. The CDR3 loop spans 14 amino acids. The CDR3 DNA is TGTGCCAGCAGCGTAGGTGGGGGTACGAATGAGCAGTTCTTC. Its translation: CASSVGGGTNEQFF.

This sequence joins TRBV7-9 and TRBJ2-7; 9 bases align to TRBD1. The germline V gene has CDR1 SEHNR and CDR2 FQNEAQ (reference sequence). This CDR3 contains 16 residues. Trimming took 4 bases from V and 2 from J; bases not matched to a gene: 9. CDR3 region: CASSSTPGQGTYEQYF. The CDR3 nucleotides read TGTGCCAGCAGCTCGACACCGGGACAGGGTACCTACGAGCAGTACTTC.

The chain is built from TRBV27 and TRBJ2-1, with D perhaps TRBD2 (6 bases). The V end was cut by 0 bases, the J end by 2 bases, with 14 bases between. CDR3 length: 17 amino acids. The germline V gene encodes CDR1 MNHEY and CDR2 SMNVEV (reference sequence). In nucleotides, the CDR3 is TGTGCCAGCAGTTTATCCACTAGCTTCATCGCCTACAATGAGCAGTTCTTC. Translated: CASSLSTSFIAYNEQFF.

V and J are TRBV11-1 and TRBJ2-2; D remains ambiguous. V dropped 5 bases and J dropped 2 bases, with 15 bases sitting between them. There are 16 residues in the CDR3. Germline CDR1 reads SGHAT; CDR2 reads FQDESV (reference sequence). This CDR3 reads CASSPTWRSNTGELFF. The CDR3, as DNA: TGTGCCAGCAGCCCCACCTGGCGAAGCAACACCGGGGAGCTGTTTTTT.

This clone was detected a few times. The V call is TRBV27, the J call TRBJ1-1; 10 nucleotides agree with TRBD1. V trimming: 5 bases; J trimming: 3 bases; junction bases outside the gene matches: 9. The CDR3 sequence is 16 residues long. Germline CDR1 MNHEY, CDR2 SMNVEV (reference sequence). CDR3 sequence: CASSPIVGTGDTEAFF. Written as DNA, the CDR3 is TGTGCCAGCAGTCCAATCGTTGGGACAGGGGACACTGAAGCTTTCTTT.

This chain connects TRBV15 to TRBJ2-2; D tentatively reads TRBD1 or TRBD2 (5 bases each). The length of the CDR3 is 15 residues. The ends were cut back, 8 bases at V and 0 bases at J, with 13 bases in the middle. Germline CDR1 LNHNV, CDR2 YYDKDF (reference sequence). CDR3 in amino acids: CATEGRSSNTGELFF. For the CDR3, the DNA is TGTGCCACCGAGGGGAGATCCTCGAACACCGGGGAGCTGTTTTTT.

The V call is TRBV6-1, the J call TRBJ2-7, with D perhaps given as TRBD1 or TRBD2 (5 bases each). Trimming took 4 bases from V and 7 from J, leaving 29 bases between them. Germline values: CDR1 MNHNS, CDR2 SASEGT. This CDR3 has 18 residues. This chain's CDR3 is CASSGLLPEFIRGHEQYF. The CDR3 nucleotides read TGTGCCAGCAGTGGCCTTCTTCCGGAATTTATCCGGGGCCATGAGCAGTACTTC.

The chain couples TRBV5-1 to TRBJ2-7; 8 nucleotides agree with TRBD1. Trimming at V came to 4 bases and at J to 3 bases, leaving 9 bases not matched to a gene. Germline assignment: CDR1 SGHRS and CDR2 YFSETQ. The CDR3 is 15 residues long. The CDR3 bases are TGCGCCAGCAGCGTCGGGACAGGAACTCTCTACGAGCAGTACTTC. Protein sequence: CASSVGTGTLYEQYF.

V gene TRBV7-8 combines with J gene TRBJ1-2; 8 nucleotides align to TRBD1. The germline gives CDR1 SGHVS, CDR2 FQNEAQ. The V segment lost 6 bases and the J segment 3 bases; nucleotides outside the gene matches: 9. The CDR3 is 15 amino acids. The DNA for the CDR3 is TGTGCCAGCAGTCGTGTACCGGGACAGGACTATGGCTACACCTTC. Its protein product is CASSRVPGQDYGYTF.

The chain employs TRBV28 and TRBJ1-5, with no clear D. CDR3 length: 15 residues. The V and J ends lost 6 bases and 4 bases respectively, with 16 bases between them. CDR1 is MDHEN and CDR2 is SYDVKM in the germline V gene. CDR3 region: CASRTLMGWNQPQHF. In nucleotides, the CDR3 is TGTGCCAGCAGGACTTTAATGGGGTGGAATCAGCCCCAGCATTTT.

Written as DNA, the CDR3 is TGTGCCATCAGTGACTCCGACCGGCCGGCCAACGTCCTGACTTTC. The encoded protein is CAISDSDRPANVLTF. V usage is TRBV10-3 and J usage is TRBJ2-6; unclear D gene. The CDR3 extends over 15 amino acids. Germline CDR1 reads ENHRY; CDR2 reads SYGVKD. The V end was cut by 3 bases, the J end by 6 bases, with 12 bases between.

The J gene is TRBJ2-7, the V gene TRBV4-2; TRBD2 matches 11 bases. The CDR3 runs 16 residues. Germline V gives CDR1 LGHNA, CDR2 YNFKEQ. V lost 0 bases and J lost 2; bases outside the gene matches: 3. CDR3 protein: CASSQEGLAATYEQYF. For the CDR3, the DNA is TGTGCCAGCAGCCAAGAGGGACTAGCGGCAACCTACGAGCAGTACTTC.

This sequence joins TRBV15 and TRBJ1-5; no reliable D call. Germline CDR1 LNHNV, CDR2 YYDKDF (reference sequence). The V and J ends lost 0 bases and 2 bases respectively, with 17 bases between them. This CDR3 spans 18 amino acids. The CDR3 DNA is TGTGCCACCAGCAGAGATCGAGTTAGGGCAGTGCGCAATCAGCCCCAGCATTTT. Amino acid sequence: CATSRDRVRAVRNQPQHF.

This clone was observed once. The chain recombines TRBV28 with TRBJ2-7; 7 bases agree with TRBD1. The CDR3 runs 16 residues. Germline V gene lookup returns CDR1 MDHEN and CDR2 SYDVKM. V gave up 2 bases and J gave up 0 bases; unmatched junction bases: 7. The CDR3 nucleotides are TGTGCCAGCAGTTTAATGGGGGACAGCTACTCCTACGAGCAGTACTTC. It specifies CASSLMGDSYSYEQYF.

This chain uses TRBV10-3 with TRBJ2-3, with 7 nucleotides matching TRBD2. V dropped 6 bases and J dropped 3; count of bases not matched to a gene: 15. The germline gives CDR1 ENHRY, CDR2 SYGVKD. The CDR3 contains 17 residues. The CDR3 DNA reads TGTGCCATCAGGAAGCCAGGGTGGGAGGGCCGAACAGATACGCAGTATTTT. Protein product: CAIRKPGWEGRTDTQYF.